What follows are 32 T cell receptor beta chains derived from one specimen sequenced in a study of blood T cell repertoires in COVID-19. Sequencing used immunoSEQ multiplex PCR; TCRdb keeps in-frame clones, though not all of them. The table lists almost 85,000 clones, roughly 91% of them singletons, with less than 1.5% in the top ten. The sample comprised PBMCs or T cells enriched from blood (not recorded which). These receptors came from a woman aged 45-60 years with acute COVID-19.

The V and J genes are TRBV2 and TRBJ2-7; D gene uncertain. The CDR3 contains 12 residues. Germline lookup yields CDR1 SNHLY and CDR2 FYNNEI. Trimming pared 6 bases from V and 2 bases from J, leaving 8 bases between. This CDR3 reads CASRGAAYEQYF. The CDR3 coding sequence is TGTGCCAGCAGAGGAGCAGCCTACGAGCAGTACTTC.

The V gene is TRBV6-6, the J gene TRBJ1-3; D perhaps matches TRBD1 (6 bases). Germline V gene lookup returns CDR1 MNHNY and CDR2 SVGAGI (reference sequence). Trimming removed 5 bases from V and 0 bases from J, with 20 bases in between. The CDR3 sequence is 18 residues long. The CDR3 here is CASSLEGDGVFSGNTIYF. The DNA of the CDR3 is TGTGCCAGCAGTCTTGAGGGGGACGGGGTCTTCTCTGGAAACACCATATATTTT.

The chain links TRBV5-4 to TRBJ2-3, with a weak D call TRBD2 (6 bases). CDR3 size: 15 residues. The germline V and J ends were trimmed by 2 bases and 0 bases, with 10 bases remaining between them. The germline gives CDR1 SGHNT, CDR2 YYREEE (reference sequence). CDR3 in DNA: TGTGCCAGCAGCTTCGGAAGCGGGAGCACAGATACGCAGTATTTT. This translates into CASSFGSGSTDTQYF.

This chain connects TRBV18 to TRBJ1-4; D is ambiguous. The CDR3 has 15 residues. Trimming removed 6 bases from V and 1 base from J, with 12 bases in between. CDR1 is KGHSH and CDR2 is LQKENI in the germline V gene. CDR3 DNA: TGTGCCAGCTCTCCCTTCGAGGAAACTAATGAAAAACTGTTTTTT. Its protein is CASSPFEETNEKLFF.

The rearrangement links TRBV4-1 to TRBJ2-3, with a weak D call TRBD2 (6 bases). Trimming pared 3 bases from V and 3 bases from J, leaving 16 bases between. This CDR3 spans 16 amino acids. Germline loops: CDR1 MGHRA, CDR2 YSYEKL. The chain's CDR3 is CASSQSSGTETDTQYF. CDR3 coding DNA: TGCGCCAGCAGCCAGAGCTCCGGGACTGAGACAGATACGCAGTATTTT.

The chain's CDR3 is CASSPIRQREISETQYF. CDR3 nucleotides: TGCGCCAGCAGCCCCATACGTCAGCGGGAGATTTCGGAGACCCAGTACTTC. This chain connects TRBV4-3 to TRBJ2-5, with 8 bases fitting TRBD2. The V gene's germline CDR1 is LGHNA and CDR2 YSLEER. This CDR3 has 17 residues. V lost 4 bases and J lost 5; bases outside the gene matches: 15.

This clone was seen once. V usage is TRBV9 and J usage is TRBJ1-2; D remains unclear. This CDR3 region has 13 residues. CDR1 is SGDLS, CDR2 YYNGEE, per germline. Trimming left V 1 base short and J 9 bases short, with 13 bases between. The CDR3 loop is CASSVSPGSSYTF. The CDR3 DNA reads TGTGCCAGCAGCGTATCCCCAGGATCAAGCTACACCTTC.

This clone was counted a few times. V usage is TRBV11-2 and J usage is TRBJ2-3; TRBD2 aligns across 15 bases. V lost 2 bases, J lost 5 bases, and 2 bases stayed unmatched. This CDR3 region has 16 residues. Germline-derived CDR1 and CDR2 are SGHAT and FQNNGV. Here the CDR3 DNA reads TGTGCCAGCAGCTTATGGACTAGCGGGAGGGAAGATACGCAGTATTTT. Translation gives CASSLWTSGREDTQYF.

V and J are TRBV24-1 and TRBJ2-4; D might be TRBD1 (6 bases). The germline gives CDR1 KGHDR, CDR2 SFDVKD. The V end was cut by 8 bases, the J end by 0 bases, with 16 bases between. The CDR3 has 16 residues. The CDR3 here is CATIKDSLLAKNIQYF. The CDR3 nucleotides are TGTGCCACCATTAAGGACAGCCTCCTAGCCAAAAACATTCAGTACTTC.

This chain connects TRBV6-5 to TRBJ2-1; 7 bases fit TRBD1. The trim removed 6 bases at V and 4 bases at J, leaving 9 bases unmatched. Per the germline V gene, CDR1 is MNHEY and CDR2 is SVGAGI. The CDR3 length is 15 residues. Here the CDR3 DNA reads TGTGCCAGCAGAGTTTGGGACAGCGATTACAATGAGCAGTTCTTC. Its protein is CASRVWDSDYNEQFF.

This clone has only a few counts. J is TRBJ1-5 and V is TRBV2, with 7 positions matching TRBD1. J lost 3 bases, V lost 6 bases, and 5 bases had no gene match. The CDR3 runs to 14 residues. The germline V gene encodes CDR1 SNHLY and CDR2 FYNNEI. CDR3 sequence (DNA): TGTGCCAGCAGGGCTCAGGGGGACAATCAGCCCCAGCATTTT. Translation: CASRAQGDNQPQHF.

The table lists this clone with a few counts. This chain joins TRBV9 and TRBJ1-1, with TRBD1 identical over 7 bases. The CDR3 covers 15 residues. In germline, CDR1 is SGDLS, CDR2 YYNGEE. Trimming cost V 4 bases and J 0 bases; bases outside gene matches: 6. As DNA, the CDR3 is TGTGCCAGCAGCAAAGGACAGGATATGAACACTGAAGCTTTCTTT. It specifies CASSKGQDMNTEAFF.

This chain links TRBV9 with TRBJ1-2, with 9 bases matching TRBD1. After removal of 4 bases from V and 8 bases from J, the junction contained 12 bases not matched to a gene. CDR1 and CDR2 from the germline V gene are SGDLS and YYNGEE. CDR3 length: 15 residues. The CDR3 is CASSPGTGNLWGYTF. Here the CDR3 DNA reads TGTGCCAGCAGCCCAGGGACAGGGAACCTTTGGGGCTACACCTTC.

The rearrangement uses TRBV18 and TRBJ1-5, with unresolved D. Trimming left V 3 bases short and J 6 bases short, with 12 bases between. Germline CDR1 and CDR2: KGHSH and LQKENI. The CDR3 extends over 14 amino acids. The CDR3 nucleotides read TGTGCCAGCTCACCCCGCGGGGAGGGTCAGCCCCAGCATTTT. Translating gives CASSPRGEGQPQHF.

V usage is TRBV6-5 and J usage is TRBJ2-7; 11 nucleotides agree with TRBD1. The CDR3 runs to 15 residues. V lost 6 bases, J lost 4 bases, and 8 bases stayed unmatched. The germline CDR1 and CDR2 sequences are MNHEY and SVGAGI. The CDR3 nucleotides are TGTGCCAGCAGATTCCTCGGACAGGGGGCGTACGAGCAGTACTTC. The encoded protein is CASRFLGQGAYEQYF.

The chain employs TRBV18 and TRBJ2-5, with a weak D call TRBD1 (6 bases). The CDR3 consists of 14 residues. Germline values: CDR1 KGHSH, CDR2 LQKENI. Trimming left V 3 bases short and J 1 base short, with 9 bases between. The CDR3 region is CASSPPGVQETQYF. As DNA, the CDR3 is TGTGCCAGCTCACCCCCAGGGGTCCAAGAGACCCAGTACTTC.

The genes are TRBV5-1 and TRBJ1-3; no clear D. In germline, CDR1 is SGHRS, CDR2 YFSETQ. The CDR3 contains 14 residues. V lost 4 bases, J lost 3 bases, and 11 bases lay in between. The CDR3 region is CASSPGEGGNTIYF. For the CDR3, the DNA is TGCGCCAGCAGCCCGGGTGAGGGTGGAAACACCATATATTTT.

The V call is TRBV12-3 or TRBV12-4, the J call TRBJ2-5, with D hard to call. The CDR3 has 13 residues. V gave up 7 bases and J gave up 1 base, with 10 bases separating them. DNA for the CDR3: TGTGCCAGCATGCCGGGTACCCAAGAGACCCAGTACTTC. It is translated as CASMPGTQETQYF.

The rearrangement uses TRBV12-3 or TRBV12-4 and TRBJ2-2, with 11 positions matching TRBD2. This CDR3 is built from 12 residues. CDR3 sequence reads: CVSGRATGELFF. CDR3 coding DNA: TGTGTTAGCGGGAGGGCCACCGGGGAGCTGTTTTTT.

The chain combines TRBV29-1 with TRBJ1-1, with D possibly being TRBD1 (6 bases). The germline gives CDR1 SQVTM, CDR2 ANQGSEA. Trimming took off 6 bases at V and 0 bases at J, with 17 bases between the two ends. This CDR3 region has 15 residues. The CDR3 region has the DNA TGCAGCGTGATCCGAGGGGGGGCCCTGAACACTGAAGCTTTCTTT. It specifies CSVIRGGALNTEAFF.

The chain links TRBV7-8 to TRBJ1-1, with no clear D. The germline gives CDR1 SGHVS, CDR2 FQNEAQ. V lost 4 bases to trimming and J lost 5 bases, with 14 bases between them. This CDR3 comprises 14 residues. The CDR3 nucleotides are TGTGCCAGCAGCTCCCCAGTTGATGTGACTGAAGCTTTCTTT. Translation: CASSSPVDVTEAFF.

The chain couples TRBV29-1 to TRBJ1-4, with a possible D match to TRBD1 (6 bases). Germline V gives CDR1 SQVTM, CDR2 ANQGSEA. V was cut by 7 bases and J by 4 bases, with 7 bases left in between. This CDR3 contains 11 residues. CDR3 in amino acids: CSARGNEKLFF. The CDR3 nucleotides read TGCAGCGCCAGGGGTAATGAAAAACTGTTTTTT. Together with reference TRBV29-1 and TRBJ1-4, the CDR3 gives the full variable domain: SAVISQKPSRDICQRGTSLTIQCQVDSQVTMMFWYRQQPGQSLTLIATANQGSEATYESGFVIDKFPISRPNLTFSTLTVSNMSPEDSSIYLCSARGNEKLFFGSGTQLSVL.

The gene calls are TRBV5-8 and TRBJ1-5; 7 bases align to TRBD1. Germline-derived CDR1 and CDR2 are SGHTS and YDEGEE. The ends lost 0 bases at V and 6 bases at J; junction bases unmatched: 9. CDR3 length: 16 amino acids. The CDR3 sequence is CASSLEGTAFSQPQHF. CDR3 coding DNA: TGTGCCAGCAGCTTGGAAGGGACAGCCTTTAGTCAGCCCCAGCATTTT.

The CDR3 DNA sequence: TGTGCCAGTAGCCCCGGGGGGCCCCTTCAGCCCCAGCATTTT. It yields the protein CASSPGGPLQPQHF. The rearrangement joins TRBV19 to TRBJ1-5, with D tentatively TRBD1 (6 bases). Germline V gives CDR1 LNHDA, CDR2 SQIVND (reference sequence). The CDR3 runs 14 residues. The V end lost 6 bases, the J end lost 6 bases, and 15 bases lay between the germline ends.

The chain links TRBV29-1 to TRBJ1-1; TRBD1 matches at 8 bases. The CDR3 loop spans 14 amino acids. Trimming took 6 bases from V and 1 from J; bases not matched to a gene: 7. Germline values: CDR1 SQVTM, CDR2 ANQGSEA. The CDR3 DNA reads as TGCAGCGTGCGGGGGGGACAGGCGAACACTGAAGCTTTCTTT. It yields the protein CSVRGGQANTEAFF.

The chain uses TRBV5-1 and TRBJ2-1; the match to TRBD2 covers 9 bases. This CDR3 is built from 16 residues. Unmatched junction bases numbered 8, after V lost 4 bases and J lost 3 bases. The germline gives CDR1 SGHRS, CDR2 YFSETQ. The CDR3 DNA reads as TGCGCCAGCAGCCTCCGGGCTAGCGGGGTCTACAATGAGCAGTTCTTC. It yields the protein CASSLRASGVYNEQFF.

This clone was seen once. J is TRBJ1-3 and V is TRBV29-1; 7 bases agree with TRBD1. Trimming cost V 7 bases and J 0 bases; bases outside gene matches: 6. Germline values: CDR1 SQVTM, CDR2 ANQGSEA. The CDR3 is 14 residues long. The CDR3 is CSARQGSSGNTIYF. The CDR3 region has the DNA TGCAGCGCCCGACAGGGTAGCTCTGGAAACACCATATATTTT.

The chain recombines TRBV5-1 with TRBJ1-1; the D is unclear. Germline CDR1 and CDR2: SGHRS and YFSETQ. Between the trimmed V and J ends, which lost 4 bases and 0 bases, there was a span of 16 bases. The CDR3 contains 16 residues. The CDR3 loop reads CASSGPEAGMNTEAFF. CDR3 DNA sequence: TGCGCCAGCAGCGGACCTGAGGCGGGGATGAACACTGAAGCTTTCTTT.

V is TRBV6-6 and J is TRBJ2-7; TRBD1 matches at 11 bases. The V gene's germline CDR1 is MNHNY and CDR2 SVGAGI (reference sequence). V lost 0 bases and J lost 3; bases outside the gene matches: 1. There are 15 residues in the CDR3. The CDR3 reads CASSYSGTGGYEQYF. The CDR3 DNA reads TGTGCCAGCAGTTACTCCGGGACAGGGGGCTACGAGCAGTACTTC.

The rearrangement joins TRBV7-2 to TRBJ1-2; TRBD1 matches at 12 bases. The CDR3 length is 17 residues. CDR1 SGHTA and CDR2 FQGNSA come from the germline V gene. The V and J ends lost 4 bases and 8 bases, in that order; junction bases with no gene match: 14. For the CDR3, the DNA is TGTGCCAGCAGCTGGGGCGGGACAGGGGGCGGTGGCCGGGGCTACACCTTC. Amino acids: CASSWGGTGGGGRGYTF.

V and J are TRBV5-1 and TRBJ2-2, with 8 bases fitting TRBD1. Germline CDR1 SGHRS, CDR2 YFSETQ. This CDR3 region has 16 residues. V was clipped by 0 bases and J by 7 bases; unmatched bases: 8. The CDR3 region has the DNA TGCGCCAGCAGCTTGGGAAGTTCAGGGGGCATCGGGGAGCTGTTTTTT. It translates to CASSLGSSGGIGELFF.

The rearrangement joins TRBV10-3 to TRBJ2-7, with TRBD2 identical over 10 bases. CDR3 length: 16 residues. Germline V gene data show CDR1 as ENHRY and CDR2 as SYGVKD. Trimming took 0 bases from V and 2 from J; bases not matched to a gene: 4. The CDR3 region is CAISESVAGGTYEQYF. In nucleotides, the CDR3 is TGTGCCATCAGTGAGTCAGTAGCGGGGGGAACCTACGAGCAGTACTTC.